This T cell receptor (beta chain) was observed in a study of blood T cell repertoires in COVID-19 (dated by TCRdb to the early 2020s). For the wider study: Collaborator samples came from the United States, Italy and Spain and covered acute and convalescent phases of COVID-19. The prospective study material was composed of cDNA or gDNA derived from T cells, B-cell-depleted T cells, or PBMCs. The dataset comprised deeply sampled blood TCRbeta repertoires from subjects exposed to, actively infected with, or recovered from COVID-19. The repertoires were made available in a free public database intended to serve as a resource for research on the immune response to SARS-CoV-2. Samples came from the ongoing ImmuneRACE study (first 160 participants) plus 1,254 subjects from 6 global collaborators. Nearly every sample came with metadata listing a de-identified subject ID, COVID-19 status, age in years and sex. HLA class I and class II types, where available, came from metadata supplied by the sample provider rather than from assay-based typing. The paper as a whole reports these results and caveats: How much clinical and demographic metadata was included differed by source and by participant, and the metadata was provided uncurated.

Including cysteine and phenylalanine, the CDR3 has 15 amino acids. Just the 45-base CDR3 DNA is kept, in frame starting at base 1. Via the germline V gene (reference sequence), CDR1 is SGHKS and CDR2 YYEKEE. Trimming takes 4 bases from V and 0 bases from J, and the germline ends sit 13 bases apart. TCRbeta CDR3 regions were amplified from genomic DNA by means of the immunoSEQ Assay, a bias-controlled multiplex PCR. On the authors' methods: The number of nucleated cells in each sample was estimated from the amplification of reference gene primers within the assay. Sequence reads were collapsed and filtered to measure the absolute abundance of every unique TCRbeta CDR3 rearrangement. For each sample, productive Simpson clonality was calculated by taking the square root of Simpson's diversity index across productive rearrangements. Imported from immuneACCESS, the table was reduced by TCRdb to in-frame sequences with V and J called. These copies leave out some clones; in studies compared against another copy, an unresolved V gene accounts for under half, and the cause of the remainder is not known. The V and J calls and clone size come from that table; D and trimming were worked out from the DNA. For this sample the table gives around 300,000 clones, of which around 87% were detected only once. 3.5% to 4.5% of the sample is held by the ten biggest clonotypes.

This clone was found once. The antigen it recognizes is unknown. Base qualities are missing; no much larger clone stands one base away. Participants in the prospective study were aged about 18 to 89 years, lived in some 24 United States geographic areas, and enrolled through a virtual design. In the prospective study, participants were assigned to cohorts based on the clinical history participants reported in a screening survey and a study questionnaire. In the prospective study, mobile phlebotomists collected whole blood, serum and a nasopharyngeal or oropharyngeal swab from each participant. Participants in the prospective study had the option to provide additional blood draws and questionnaires over an approximately two-month period. Blood samples from the prospective study were shipped frozen or at room temperature prior to DNA extraction.

The TCR was taken from a woman younger than 35 with acute COVID-19. In this chain, TRBV5-5 is recombined with TRBJ1-1, with the D gene call left open. The specimen was PBMCs or T cells enriched from blood (not recorded which). The nucleotides are TGTGCCAGCAGCGTAAGAGCGACTGTGAACACTGAAGCTTTCTTT. Translated, this gives CASSVRATVNTEAFF.